The sequence of this T cell receptor beta chain was determined in a study of CXCR3-negative and CXCR3-positive naive CD8 T cells. As for this clonotype: No antigen is known for it.

Notes on the study in general: Compared with CXCR3-negative naive cells, CXCR3-positive naive cells showed more hydrophobic TRB CDR3s.

The germline CDR1 and CDR2 sequences are SGHDN and FVKESK. CDR3 length: 16 residues. The method, 5' RACE with UMI labels, was used to prepare the TRB cDNA libraries. TCRdb reprocessed the 5' RACE reads, keeping one entry per CDR3 protein, no DNA. The sample has over 150,000 distinct CDR3 sequences; the top ten hold approximately 0.51%. The chain joins TRBV14 to TRBJ2-1; checking the TCRdb D call of TRBD1 is not possible without DNA. The origin of this receptor is a human donor in good health. Some clones in this sample may be carry-over from other donors' samples. Sequenced sample: naive CXCR3+ CD8+ T cells from blood. The subset: CD45RO-CCR7+CD27+CD95- naive CD8+ T cells expressing CXCR3 (TNR3+). CDR3 protein: CASSQGTGEGDNEQFF. The complete variable domain, with remaining parts taken from reference TRBV14 and TRBJ2-1, reads EAGVTQFPSHSVIEKGQTVTLRCDPISGHDNLYWYRRVMGKEIKFLLHFVKESKQDESGMPNNRFLAERTGGTYSTLKVQPAELEDSGVYFCASSQGTGEGDNEQFFGPGTRLTVL.